These T cell receptor beta chains were read from a single sample in a study of blood T cells in healthy people across ages. Each CDR3 protein is one row after TCRdb ran MiXCR on the 5' RACE reads. The sample shows about 1,400,000 distinct CDR3 sequences, approximately 40% of them seen only once. Sequenced: blood. These receptors all stem from a woman aged 18-29 years in good health. Both conserved end residues are part of each CDR3. The D gene is left open where the match is weak. Where a row states a size, it is once, few, many or the class of an expanded clone; other rows omit it.

V	J	size	D	CDR3	DNA
TRBV27	TRBJ2-1	few	TRBD2	CASSLRWRERDNEQFF	TGTGCCAGCAGTTTACGGTGGCGGGAGAGAGACAATGAGCAGTTCTTC
TRBV4-1	TRBJ1-1	.	TRBD1	CASSGQGAAEAFF	TGCGCCAGCAGCGGACAGGGTGCGGCTGAAGCTTTCTTT
TRBV9	TRBJ2-3	.	TRBD1	CASSRRQGQGVVDTQYF	TGTGCCAGCAGCAGACGACAGGGACAGGGGGTCGTAGATACGCAGTATTTT
TRBV30	TRBJ2-3	.	.	CAWSVSDGLYTQYF	TGTGCCTGGAGTGTCTCCGACGGGCTATATACGCAGTATTTT
TRBV7-8	TRBJ2-7	.	.	CASSLMGRASEQYF	TGTGCTAGCAGCTTAATGGGCAGGGCCTCCGAGCAGTACTTC
TRBV6-6	TRBJ2-7	.	TRBD2	CASSYLAVVKNEQYF	TGTGCCAGCAGTTACCTAGCGGTAGTAAAGAATGAGCAGTACTTC
TRBV7-8	TRBJ2-3	once	TRBD2	CASSSTTSGSADTQYF	TGTGCCAGCAGCTCGACAACTAGCGGGAGTGCAGATACGCAGTATTTT
TRBV3-1	TRBJ2-3	few	TRBD1	CASSPHQGARTDTQYF	TGTGCCAGCAGCCCCCATCAGGGGGCGCGCACAGATACGCAGTATTTT
TRBV7-8	TRBJ2-1	few	TRBD2	CASSRKRELFNEQFF	TGTGCCAGCAGCCGCAAGCGGGAGCTCTTTAATGAGCAGTTCTTC
TRBV12-3/TRBV12-4	TRBJ2-2	.	TRBD1	CASSSRQGGTGELFF	TGTGCCAGCAGTTCCCGACAGGGGGGCACCGGGGAGCTGTTTTTT
TRBV24-1	TRBJ1-2	.	.	CASGTEYGYTF	TGTGCCAGCGGGACGGAATATGGCTACACCTTC
TRBV12-5	TRBJ1-2	few	.	CASGLVLGGSGYTF	TGTGCTAGTGGTTTGGTACTCGGGGGCAGCGGCTACACCTTC
TRBV7-8	TRBJ2-7	.	.	CASSLPRDRSSYEQYF	TGTGCCAGCAGCCTTCCCCGGGACCGCAGCTCCTACGAGCAGTACTTC
TRBV27	TRBJ2-1	few	TRBD1	CASSTRQGDEQFF	TGTGCCAGCAGTACCCGACAGGGCGATGAGCAGTTCTTC
TRBV12-3/TRBV12-4	TRBJ1-5	.	TRBD1	CASSFGGQGNQPRHF	TGTGCCAGCAGTTTCGGAGGACAGGGTAATCAGCCCCGGCATTTT
TRBV24-1	TRBJ2-7	few	.	CATMGAPGVKPPCSYEQYF	TGTGCCACCATGGGTGCGCCGGGGGTGAAGCCTCCGTGCTCCTACGAGCAGTACTTC
TRBV30	TRBJ1-2	few	.	CAWSVGRAIYGYTF	TGTGCCTGGAGTGTCGGCAGGGCTATATATGGCTACACCTTC
TRBV6-1	TRBJ1-5	.	.	CASSEARGGWDQPQHF	TGTGCCAGCAGTGAAGCGCGGGGGGGCTGGGATCAGCCCCAGCATTTT
TRBV18	TRBJ2-2	.	.	CASSHYADRHTGELFF	TGTGCCAGCTCACACTATGCGGACAGACACACCGGGGAGCTGTTTTTT
TRBV20-1	TRBJ2-5	few	.	CSAPPPGETQYF	TGCAGTGCCCCGCCGCCCGGGGAGACCCAGTACTTC
TRBV15	TRBJ2-3	.	TRBD2	CATSRGASGATDTQYF	TGTGCCACCAGCAGAGGGGCTAGCGGGGCCACAGATACGCAGTATTTT
TRBV4-1	TRBJ2-2	once	TRBD2	CVSSLFGGAGATNTGELFF	TGCGTCAGCAGCCTTTTCGGGGGGGCGGGAGCGACGAACACCGGGGAGCTGTTTTTT
TRBV6-5	TRBJ2-7	.	.	CASRDSTGRYEQYF	TGTGCCAGCAGGGATTCGACAGGGAGGTACGAGCAGTACTTC
TRBV6-6	TRBJ1-5	few	.	CASKYRDSNQPQHF	TGTGCCAGCAAATACAGGGACAGCAATCAGCCCCAGCATTTT
TRBV9	TRBJ2-1	.	TRBD2	CASSWRAGGTYNEQFF	TGTGCCAGCAGCTGGCGAGCGGGGGGTACCTACAATGAGCAGTTCTTC
TRBV3-1	TRBJ1-6	few	TRBD1	CASSQTDRGNSPLHF	TGTGCCAGCAGCCAGACGGACAGGGGGAATTCACCCCTCCACTTT
TRBV20-1	TRBJ1-1	.	.	CSALPQANTEAFF	TGCAGTGCCTTACCACAGGCCAACACTGAAGCTTTCTTT
TRBV12-3/TRBV12-4	TRBJ1-3	.	.	CASRSQGYSGNTIYF	TGTGCCAGCAGGTCTCAGGGCTACTCCGGAAACACCATATATTTT
TRBV5-1	TRBJ2-7	few	TRBD2	CASSLEAGAIYEQYF	TGCGCCAGCAGCTTGGAAGCGGGAGCTATCTACGAGCAGTACTTC
TRBV20-1	TRBJ2-7	.	.	CSAPRPAASPYEQYF	TGCAGTGCGCCACGGCCGGCAGCCTCTCCCTACGAGCAGTACTTC
TRBV20-1	TRBJ2-7	.	TRBD2	CSARARRTSGSYEQYF	TGCAGTGCTAGAGCGCGCCGGACTAGCGGGAGCTACGAGCAGTACTTC
TRBV5-1	TRBJ2-7	.	TRBD1	CASSLGTGQGNPYEQYF	TGCGCCAGCAGCTTGGGGACCGGACAGGGTAATCCCTACGAGCAGTACTTC
TRBV27	TRBJ2-5	.	TRBD2	CASRQMGSGSETQYF	TGTGCCAGCAGACAGATGGGTAGCGGGAGTGAGACCCAGTACTTC
TRBV14	TRBJ2-7	few	TRBD2	CASSFAAGGTYEQYF	TGTGCCAGCAGCTTCGCGGCGGGGGGGACCTACGAGCAGTACTTC
TRBV5-1	TRBJ2-5	.	TRBD1	CASSLAKTGDGETQYF	TGCGCCAGCAGCTTGGCTAAGACAGGGGATGGAGAGACCCAGTACTTC
TRBV3-1	TRBJ2-5	.	TRBD2	CASSQGTGGGSETQYF	TGTGCCAGCAGCCAAGGGACCGGCGGGGGTAGCGAGACCCAGTACTTC
TRBV25-1	TRBJ2-1	.	.	CASGRRGNEQFF	TGTGCCAGCGGCCGCAGGGGCAATGAGCAGTTCTTC
TRBV4-1	TRBJ1-4	.	.	CASSQDRGRRESNEKLFF	TGCGCCAGCAGCCAAGACCGGGGCCGCCGGGAGTCTAATGAAAAACTGTTTTTT
TRBV20-1	TRBJ1-6	once	TRBD1	CSAAQGLVSPLHF	TGCAGTGCGGCACAGGGGCTGGTATCACCCCTCCACTTT
TRBV7-9	TRBJ1-4	.	.	CASSSGGTGPEKLFF	TGTGCCAGCAGCTCGGGGGGAACAGGGCCTGAAAAACTGTTTTTT
TRBV7-8	TRBJ2-7	.	.	CASSLSVGLNYEQYF	TGTGCCAGCAGCCTAAGTGTGGGGCTCAATTACGAGCAGTACTTC
TRBV6-5	TRBJ2-4	.	.	CASSDGDLAKNIQYF	TGTGCCAGCAGCGACGGCGACCTAGCCAAAAACATTCAGTACTTC
TRBV27	TRBJ2-1	.	.	CASIQAESSYNEQFF	TGTGCCAGCATCCAGGCGGAGAGCTCCTACAATGAGCAGTTCTTC
TRBV12-3/TRBV12-4	TRBJ2-7	.	TRBD2	CASRKTSGSYEQYF	TGTGCCAGCAGAAAGACTAGCGGGAGCTACGAGCAGTACTTC
TRBV6-5	TRBJ2-3	.	TRBD2	CASSSGLAGAPSTDTQYF	TGTGCCAGCAGTTCCGGACTAGCGGGAGCTCCTAGCACAGATACGCAGTATTTT
TRBV18	TRBJ1-5	.	.	CASSPPARPLGPQHF	TGTGCCAGCTCACCACCGGCCAGGCCATTAGGGCCCCAGCATTTT